This T cell receptor (beta chain) was captured in a study of T-cell memory formation after mild COVID-19. Study-wide background: Each donor largely had its own TCR clusters.

General study results and limits: Contracting clones from day 15 to 85 had balanced CD4/CD8; later expanders favoured CD4+. Those CD4+ clones that contracted were mainly in CM and EM (CD8+ ones in EMRA).

About this clonotype itself: What it binds is not known.

A 5'RACE reaction primed in the constant segment made cDNA libraries of TCR alpha and TCR beta, and these carried sample barcodes and UMIs. TCRdb redid the calling of the 5' RACE reads with MiXCR, one entry per CDR3 protein. Seen here are about 290,000 distinct CDR3 sequences, about 15% observed once, and the top ten hold around 23%. This CDR3 has 13 residues. The germline CDR1 and CDR2 sequences are SGHVS and FNYEAQ. V was cut by 6 bases and J by 0 bases, with 8 bases left in between. The clonotype was recovered from a man aged 18 to 35 who had mild COVID-19 (a few samples of this study predate the infection). Cell type and time point are not known. The genes are TRBV7-6 and TRBJ1-1, with D hard to call. The sequencing input was PBMCs or a T cell subset sorted from them (not recorded which). CDR3 DNA sequence: TGTGCCAGCAGACTCTCAGTGAACACTGAAGCTTTCTTT. This codes for CASRLSVNTEAFF.